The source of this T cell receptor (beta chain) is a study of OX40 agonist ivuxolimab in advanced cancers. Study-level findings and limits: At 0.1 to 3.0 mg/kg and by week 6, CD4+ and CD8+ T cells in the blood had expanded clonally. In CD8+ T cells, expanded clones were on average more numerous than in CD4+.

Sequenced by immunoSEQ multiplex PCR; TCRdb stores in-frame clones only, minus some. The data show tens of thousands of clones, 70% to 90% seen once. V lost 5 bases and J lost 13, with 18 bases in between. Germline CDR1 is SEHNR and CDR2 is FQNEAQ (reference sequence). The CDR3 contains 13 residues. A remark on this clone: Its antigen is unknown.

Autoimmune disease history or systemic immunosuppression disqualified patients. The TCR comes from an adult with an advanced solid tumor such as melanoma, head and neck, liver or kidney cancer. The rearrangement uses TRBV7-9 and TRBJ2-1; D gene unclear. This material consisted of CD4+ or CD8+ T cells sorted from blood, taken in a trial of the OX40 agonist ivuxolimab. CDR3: CASSPLALALQFF. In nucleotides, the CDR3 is TGTGCCAGCAGCCCCCTGGCCTTAGCACTTCAGTTCTTC.